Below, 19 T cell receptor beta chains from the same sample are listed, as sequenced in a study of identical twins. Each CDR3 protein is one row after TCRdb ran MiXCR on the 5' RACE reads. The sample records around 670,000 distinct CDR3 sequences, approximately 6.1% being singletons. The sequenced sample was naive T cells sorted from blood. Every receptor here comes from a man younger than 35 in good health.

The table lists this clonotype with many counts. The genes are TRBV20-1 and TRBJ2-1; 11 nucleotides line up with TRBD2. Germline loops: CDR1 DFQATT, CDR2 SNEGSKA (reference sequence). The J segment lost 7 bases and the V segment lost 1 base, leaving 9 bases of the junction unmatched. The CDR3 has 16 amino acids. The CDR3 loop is CSARGRASGRRNEQFF. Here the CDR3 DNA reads TGCAGTGCTAGAGGGAGGGCTAGCGGGAGGAGAAATGAGCAGTTCTTC.

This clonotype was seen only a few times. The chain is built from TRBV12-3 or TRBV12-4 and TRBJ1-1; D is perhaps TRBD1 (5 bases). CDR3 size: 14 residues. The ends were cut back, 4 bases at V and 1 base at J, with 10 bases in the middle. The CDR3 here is CASSSARANTEAFF. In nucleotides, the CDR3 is TGTGCCAGCAGTTCCGCCAGGGCGAACACTGAAGCTTTCTTT.

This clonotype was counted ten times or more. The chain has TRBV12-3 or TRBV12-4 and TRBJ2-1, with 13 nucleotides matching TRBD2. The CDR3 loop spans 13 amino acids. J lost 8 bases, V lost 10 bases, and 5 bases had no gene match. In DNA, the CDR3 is TGTGCCACCGGACTAGCGGGAGCCCATGAGCAGTTCTTC. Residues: CATGLAGAHEQFF.

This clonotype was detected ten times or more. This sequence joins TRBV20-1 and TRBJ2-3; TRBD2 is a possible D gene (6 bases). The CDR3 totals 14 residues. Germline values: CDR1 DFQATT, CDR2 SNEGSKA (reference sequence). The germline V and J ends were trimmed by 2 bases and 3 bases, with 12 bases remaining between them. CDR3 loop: CSARSGRQTDTQYF. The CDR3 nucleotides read TGCAGTGCTAGATCGGGGAGGCAGACAGATACGCAGTATTTT.

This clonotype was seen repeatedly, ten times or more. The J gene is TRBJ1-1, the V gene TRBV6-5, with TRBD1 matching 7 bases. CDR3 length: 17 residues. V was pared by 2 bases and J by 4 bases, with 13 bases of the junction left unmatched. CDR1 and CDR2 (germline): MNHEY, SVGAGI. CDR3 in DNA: TGTGCCAGCAGTTACGGCGGAGCAGGGGGAAGGGGCACTGAAGCTTTCTTT. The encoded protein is CASSYGGAGGRGTEAFF.

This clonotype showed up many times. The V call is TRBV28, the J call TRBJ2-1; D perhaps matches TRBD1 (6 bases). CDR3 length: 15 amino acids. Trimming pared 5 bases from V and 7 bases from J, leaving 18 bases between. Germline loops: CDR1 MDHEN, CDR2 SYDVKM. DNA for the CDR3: TGTGCCAGCAGTCCTACAGGGTGGAAAAGAAATGAGCAGTTCTTC. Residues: CASSPTGWKRNEQFF.

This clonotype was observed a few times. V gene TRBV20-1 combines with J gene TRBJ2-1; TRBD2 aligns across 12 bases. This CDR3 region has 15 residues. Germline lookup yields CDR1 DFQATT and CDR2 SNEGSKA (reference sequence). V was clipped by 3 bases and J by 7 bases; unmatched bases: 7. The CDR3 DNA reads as TGCAGTGCTAGGGGGAGACTAGCGGGAGAAAATGAGCAGTTCTTC. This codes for CSARGRLAGENEQFF.

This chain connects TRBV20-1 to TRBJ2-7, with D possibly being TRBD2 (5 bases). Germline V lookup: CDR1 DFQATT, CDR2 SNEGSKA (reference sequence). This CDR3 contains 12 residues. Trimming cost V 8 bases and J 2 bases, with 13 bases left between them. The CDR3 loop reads CSSKRSAYEQYF. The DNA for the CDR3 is TGCAGTTCCAAGCGGAGTGCCTACGAGCAGTACTTC.

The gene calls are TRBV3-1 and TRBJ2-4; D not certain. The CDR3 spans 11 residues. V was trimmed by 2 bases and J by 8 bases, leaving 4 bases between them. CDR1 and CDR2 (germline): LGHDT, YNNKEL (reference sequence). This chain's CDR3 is CASSQIDIQYF. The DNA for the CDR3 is TGTGCCAGCAGCCAAATCGACATTCAGTACTTC.

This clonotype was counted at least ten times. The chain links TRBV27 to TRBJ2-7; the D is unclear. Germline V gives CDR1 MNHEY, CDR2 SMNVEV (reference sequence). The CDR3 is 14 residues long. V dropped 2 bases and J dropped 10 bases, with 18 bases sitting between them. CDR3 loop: CASSLPSGDPGQYF. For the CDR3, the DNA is TGTGCCAGCAGTTTACCTTCCGGCGACCCGGGTCAGTACTTC.

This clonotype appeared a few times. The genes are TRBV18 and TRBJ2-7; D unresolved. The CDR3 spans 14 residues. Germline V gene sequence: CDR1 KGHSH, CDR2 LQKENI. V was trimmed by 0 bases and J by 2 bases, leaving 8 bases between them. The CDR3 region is CASSPPSLAYEQYF. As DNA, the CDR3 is TGTGCCAGCTCACCACCTAGTTTGGCCTACGAGCAGTACTTC.

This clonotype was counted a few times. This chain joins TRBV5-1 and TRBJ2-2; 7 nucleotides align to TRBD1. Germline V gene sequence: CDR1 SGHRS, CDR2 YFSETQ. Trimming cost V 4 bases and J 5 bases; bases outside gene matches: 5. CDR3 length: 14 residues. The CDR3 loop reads CASSGTVPTGELFF. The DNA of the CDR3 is TGCGCCAGCAGCGGGACAGTCCCGACCGGGGAGCTGTTTTTT.

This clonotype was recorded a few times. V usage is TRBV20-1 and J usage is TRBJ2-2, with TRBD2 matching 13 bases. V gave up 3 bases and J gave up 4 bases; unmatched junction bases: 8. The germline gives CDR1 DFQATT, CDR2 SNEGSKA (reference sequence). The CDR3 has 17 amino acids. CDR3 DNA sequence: TGCAGTGCTAGCGTACTAGCGGGAGGGTTAGTCACCGGGGAGCTGTTTTTT. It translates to CSASVLAGGLVTGELFF.

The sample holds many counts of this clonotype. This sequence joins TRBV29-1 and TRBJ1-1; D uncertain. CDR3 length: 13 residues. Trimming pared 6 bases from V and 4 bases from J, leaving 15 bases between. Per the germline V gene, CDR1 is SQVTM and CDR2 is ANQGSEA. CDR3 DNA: TGCAGCGTCCGCACCGGGCTCGGCACTGAAGCTTTCTTT. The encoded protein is CSVRTGLGTEAFF.

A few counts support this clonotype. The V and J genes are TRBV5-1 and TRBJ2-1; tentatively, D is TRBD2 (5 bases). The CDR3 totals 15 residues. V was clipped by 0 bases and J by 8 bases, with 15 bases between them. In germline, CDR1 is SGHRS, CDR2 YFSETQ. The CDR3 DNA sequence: TGCGCCAGCAGCTTGGAGGACTCGTGGATGGATGAGCAGTTCTTC. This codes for CASSLEDSWMDEQFF.

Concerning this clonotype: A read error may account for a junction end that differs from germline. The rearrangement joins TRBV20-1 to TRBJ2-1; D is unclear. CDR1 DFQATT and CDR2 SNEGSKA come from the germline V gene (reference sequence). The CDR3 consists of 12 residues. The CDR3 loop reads CSARVRGDYPLF. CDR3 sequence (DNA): TGCAGTGCTAGAGTTCGCGGCGATTACCCTCTTTTC.

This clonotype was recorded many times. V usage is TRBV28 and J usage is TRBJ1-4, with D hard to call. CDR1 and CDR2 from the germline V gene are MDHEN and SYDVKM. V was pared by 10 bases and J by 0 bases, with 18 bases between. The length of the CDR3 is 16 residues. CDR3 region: CATTQPRRATNEKLFF. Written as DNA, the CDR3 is TGTGCCACCACACAACCTAGACGGGCAACTAATGAAAAACTGTTTTTT.

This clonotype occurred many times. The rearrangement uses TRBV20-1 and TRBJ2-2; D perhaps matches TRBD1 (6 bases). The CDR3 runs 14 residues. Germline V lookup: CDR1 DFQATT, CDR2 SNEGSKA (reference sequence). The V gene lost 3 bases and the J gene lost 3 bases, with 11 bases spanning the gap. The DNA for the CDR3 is TGCAGTGCTAGTCGTGCAGGGGACACCGGGGAGCTGTTTTTT. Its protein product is CSASRAGDTGELFF.

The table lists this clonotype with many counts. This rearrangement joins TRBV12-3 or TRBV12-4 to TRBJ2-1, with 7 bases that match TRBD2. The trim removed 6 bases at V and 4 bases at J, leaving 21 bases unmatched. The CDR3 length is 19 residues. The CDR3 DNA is TGTGCCAGCAGCCCGAGTAAGGGGAGGATCGGGGGGAAGTACAATGAGCAGTTCTTC. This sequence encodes CASSPSKGRIGGKYNEQFF.